This T cell receptor beta chain was recorded in a study of T cells in Graves' hyperthyroidism and ophthalmopathy. Findings of the study overall: Blood shared most expanded thyroid clonotypes above 0.001. For ophthalmopathy, model prediction preceded onset by a median about 6.4 months.

Amplified TCR beta CDR3 regions came from RNA transcripts. When the TCR CDR3 underwent first-round RT-PCR, the HTBI primer set was used. TCRdb called the multiplex PCR reads again in MiXCR, with one record for every CDR3 protein. The sample carries 250,000 to 300,000 distinct CDR3 sequences, 15% recorded once. This clonotype was detected ten times or more. Its antigen is as yet unknown. Hyperthyroidism in the patients, aged 18 to 65, was newly diagnosed and under 2 months in duration. Blood was drawn at first hyperthyroidism diagnosis, before any ophthalmopathy symptoms. The CDR3 has 14 amino acids. Germline V gene sequence: CDR1 SNHLY, CDR2 FYNNEI. The V gene lost 4 bases and the J gene lost 4 bases, with 11 bases spanning the gap.

The sequencing input was blood. The J gene is TRBJ2-1, the V gene TRBV2; D may correspond to TRBD1 or TRBD2 (5 bases each). The source is a woman aged 45-65 years with Graves' hyperthyroidism that later progressed to Graves' ophthalmopathy. The CDR3 protein is CASSGDRGYNEQFF. In DNA, the CDR3 is TGTGCCAGCAGTGGGGACCGAGGTTACAATGAGCAGTTCTTC.